The text below deals with one T cell receptor beta chain. Its target is not known. V lost 0 bases to trimming and J lost 8 bases, with 6 bases between them. The CDR3 length is 12 residues. The V gene's germline CDR1 is SGHRS and CDR2 YFSETQ. The repertoire was sequenced with immunoSEQ multiplex PCR; TCRdb's copy has only in-frame clones and lacks some. Among over 10,000 clones listed, around 84% were seen once. The sample originates from a study of PD-1 blockade in classical Hodgkin lymphoma. Brentuximab vedotin exposure varied, and every patient relapsed after autologous stem cell transplantation. Overall study results and limits: Reported findings placed baseline TCR diversity lower in newly diagnosed patients (compared with healthy donors). For complete responders, baseline diversity was comparable to that of newly diagnosed patients.

This chain links TRBV5-1 with TRBJ2-1; D unclear. The sequence came from a human donor with classical Hodgkin lymphoma. The sequencing here drew on peripheral blood mononuclear cells (PBMCs), taken at baseline. In DNA, the CDR3 is TGCGCCAGCAGCTTGGTTTCGGATGAGCAGTTCTTC. The encoded protein is CASSLVSDEQFF.